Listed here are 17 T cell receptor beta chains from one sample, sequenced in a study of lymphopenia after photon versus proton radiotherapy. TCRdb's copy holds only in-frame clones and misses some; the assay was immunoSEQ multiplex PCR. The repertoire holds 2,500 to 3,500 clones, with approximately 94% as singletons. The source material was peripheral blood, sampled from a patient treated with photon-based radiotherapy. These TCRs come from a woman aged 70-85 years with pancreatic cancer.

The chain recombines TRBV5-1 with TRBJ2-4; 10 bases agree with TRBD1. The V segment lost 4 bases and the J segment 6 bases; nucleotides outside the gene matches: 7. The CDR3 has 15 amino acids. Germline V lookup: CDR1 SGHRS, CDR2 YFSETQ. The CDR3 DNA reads TGCGCCAGCAGCCCGGGGTGGGACAGGGGAAACATTCAGTACTTC. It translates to CASSPGWDRGNIQYF.

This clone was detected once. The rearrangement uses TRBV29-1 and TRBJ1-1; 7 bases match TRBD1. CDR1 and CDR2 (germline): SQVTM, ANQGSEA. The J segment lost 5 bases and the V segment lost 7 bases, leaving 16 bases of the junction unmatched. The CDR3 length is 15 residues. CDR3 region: CSANEGLRGGTEAFF. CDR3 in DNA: TGCAGCGCCAATGAGGGTCTCAGGGGGGGAACTGAAGCTTTCTTT.

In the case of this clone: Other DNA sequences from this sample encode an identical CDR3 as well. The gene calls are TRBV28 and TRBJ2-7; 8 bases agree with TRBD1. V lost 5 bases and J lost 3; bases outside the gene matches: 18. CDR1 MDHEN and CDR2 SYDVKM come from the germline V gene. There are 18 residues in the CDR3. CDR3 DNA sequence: TGTGCCAGCAGTCCCATCCCAGGGGGCACAAGCCTTTACTACGAGCAGTACTTC. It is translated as CASSPIPGGTSLYYEQYF.

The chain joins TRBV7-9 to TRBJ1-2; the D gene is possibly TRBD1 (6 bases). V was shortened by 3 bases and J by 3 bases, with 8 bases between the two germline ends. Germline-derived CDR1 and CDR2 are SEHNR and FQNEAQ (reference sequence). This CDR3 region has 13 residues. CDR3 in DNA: TGTGCCAGCAGCTTCACAGGGTACTATGGCTACACCTTC. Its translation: CASSFTGYYGYTF.

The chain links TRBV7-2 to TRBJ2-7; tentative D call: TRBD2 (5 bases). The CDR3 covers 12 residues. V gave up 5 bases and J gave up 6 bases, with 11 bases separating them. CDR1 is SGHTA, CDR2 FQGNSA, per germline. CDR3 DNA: TGTGCCAGCAGCCCAGGACTCGGCGAGCAGTACTTC. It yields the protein CASSPGLGEQYF.

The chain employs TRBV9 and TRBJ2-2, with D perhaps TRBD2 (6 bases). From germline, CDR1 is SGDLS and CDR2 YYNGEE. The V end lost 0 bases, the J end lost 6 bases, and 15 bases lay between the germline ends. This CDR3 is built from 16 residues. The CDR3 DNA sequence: TGTGCCAGCAGCGTAGTGATTTCGGGGGATCCCGGGGAGCTGTTTTTT. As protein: CASSVVISGDPGELFF.

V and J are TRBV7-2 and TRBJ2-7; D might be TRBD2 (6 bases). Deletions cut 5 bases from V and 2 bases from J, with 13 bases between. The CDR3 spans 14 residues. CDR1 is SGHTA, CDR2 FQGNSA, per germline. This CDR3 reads CASSVTSRTYEQYF. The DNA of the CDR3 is TGTGCCAGCAGCGTCACTAGCCGAACCTACGAGCAGTACTTC.

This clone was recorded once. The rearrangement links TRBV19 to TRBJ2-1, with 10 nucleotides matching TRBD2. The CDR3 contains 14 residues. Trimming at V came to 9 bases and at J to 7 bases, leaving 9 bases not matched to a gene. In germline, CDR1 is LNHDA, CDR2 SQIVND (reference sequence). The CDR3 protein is CASRTSGIRNEQFF. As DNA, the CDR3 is TGTGCCAGCCGAACTAGCGGGATTAGGAATGAGCAGTTCTTC.

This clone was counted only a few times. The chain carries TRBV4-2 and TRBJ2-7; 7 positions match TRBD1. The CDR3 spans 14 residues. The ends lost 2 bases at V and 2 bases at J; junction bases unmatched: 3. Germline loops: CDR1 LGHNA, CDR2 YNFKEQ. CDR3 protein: CASSQLGGAYEQYF. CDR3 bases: TGTGCCAGCAGCCAATTAGGGGGCGCCTACGAGCAGTACTTC.

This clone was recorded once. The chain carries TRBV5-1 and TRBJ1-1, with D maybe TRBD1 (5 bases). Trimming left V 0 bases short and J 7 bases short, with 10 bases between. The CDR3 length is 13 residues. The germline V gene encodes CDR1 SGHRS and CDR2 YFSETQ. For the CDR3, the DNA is TGCGCCAGCAGCTTGGGGGCAGGGATTGAAGCTTTCTTT. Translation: CASSLGAGIEAFF.

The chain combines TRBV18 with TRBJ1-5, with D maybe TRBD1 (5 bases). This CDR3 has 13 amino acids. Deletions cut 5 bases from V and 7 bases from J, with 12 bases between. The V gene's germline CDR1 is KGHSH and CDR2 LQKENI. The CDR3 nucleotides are TGTGCCAGCTCAGGAGGGACGGGACAGCCCCAGCATTTT. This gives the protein CASSGGTGQPQHF.

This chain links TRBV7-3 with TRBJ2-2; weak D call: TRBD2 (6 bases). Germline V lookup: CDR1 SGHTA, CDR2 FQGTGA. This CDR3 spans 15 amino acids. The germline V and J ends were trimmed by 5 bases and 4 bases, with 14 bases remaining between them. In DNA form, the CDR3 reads TGTGCCAGCAGCACAGGTCTAGCGACCACCGGGGAGCTGTTTTTT. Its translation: CASSTGLATTGELFF.

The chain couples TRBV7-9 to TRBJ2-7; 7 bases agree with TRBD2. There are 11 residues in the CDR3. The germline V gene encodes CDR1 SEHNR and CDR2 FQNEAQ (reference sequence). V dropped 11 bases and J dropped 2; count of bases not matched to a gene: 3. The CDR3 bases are TGTGCCGGGGGGGAGGCCTACGAGCAGTACTTC. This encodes CAGGEAYEQYF.

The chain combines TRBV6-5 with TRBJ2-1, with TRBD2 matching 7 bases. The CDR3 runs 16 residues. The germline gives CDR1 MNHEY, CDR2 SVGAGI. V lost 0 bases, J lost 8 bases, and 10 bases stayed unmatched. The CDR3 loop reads CASSYSRGGLADEQFF. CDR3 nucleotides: TGTGCCAGCAGTTACTCGCGCGGGGGTCTAGCGGATGAGCAGTTCTTC.

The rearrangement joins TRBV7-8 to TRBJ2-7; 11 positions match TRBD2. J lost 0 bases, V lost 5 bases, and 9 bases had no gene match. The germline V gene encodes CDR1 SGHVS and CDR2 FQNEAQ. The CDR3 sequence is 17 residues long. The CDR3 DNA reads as TGTGCCAGCAGCCCAACGACTACTAGCGGGGGCTCCTACGAGCAGTACTTC. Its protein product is CASSPTTTSGGSYEQYF.

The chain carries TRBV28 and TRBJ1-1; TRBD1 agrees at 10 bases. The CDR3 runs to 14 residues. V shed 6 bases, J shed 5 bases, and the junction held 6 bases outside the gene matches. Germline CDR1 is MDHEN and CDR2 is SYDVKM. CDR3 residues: CASSRTGGVTEAFF. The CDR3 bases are TGTGCCAGCAGCCGGACAGGGGGTGTGACTGAAGCTTTCTTT.

The CDR3 DNA follows: TGTGCCTGGAGTGTAAGAGTCAGAGGTGAAGCTTTCTTT. Amino acids: CAWSVRVRGEAFF. The rearrangement uses TRBV30 and TRBJ1-1, with D uncertain. V was pared by 0 bases and J by 7 bases, with 12 bases between. Per germline, CDR1 GTSNPN and CDR2 SVGIG (reference sequence). CDR3 size: 13 residues.